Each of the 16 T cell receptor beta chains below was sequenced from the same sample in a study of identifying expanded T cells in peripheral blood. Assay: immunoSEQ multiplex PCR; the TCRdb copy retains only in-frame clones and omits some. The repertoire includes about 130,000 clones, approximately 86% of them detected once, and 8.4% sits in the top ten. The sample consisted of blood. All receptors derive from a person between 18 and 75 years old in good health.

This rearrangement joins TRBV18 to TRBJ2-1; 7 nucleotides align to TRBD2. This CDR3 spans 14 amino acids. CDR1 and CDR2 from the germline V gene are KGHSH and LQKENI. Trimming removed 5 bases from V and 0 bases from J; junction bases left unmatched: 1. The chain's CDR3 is CASSERDSYNEQFF. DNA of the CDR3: TGTGCCAGCTCAGAGCGGGACTCCTACAATGAGCAGTTCTTC. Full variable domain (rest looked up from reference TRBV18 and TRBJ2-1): NAGVMQNPRHLVRRRGQEARLRCSPMKGHSHVYWYRQLPEEGLKFMVYLQKENIIDESGMPKERFSAEFPKEGPSILRIQQVVRGDSAAYFCASSERDSYNEQFFGPGTRLTVL.

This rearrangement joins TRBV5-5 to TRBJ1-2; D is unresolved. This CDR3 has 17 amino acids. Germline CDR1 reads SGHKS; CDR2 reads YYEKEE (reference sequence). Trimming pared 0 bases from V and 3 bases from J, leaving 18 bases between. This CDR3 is CASSLVYERINHYGYTF. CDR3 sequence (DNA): TGTGCCAGCAGCTTGGTTTACGAACGGATTAATCACTATGGCTACACCTTC.

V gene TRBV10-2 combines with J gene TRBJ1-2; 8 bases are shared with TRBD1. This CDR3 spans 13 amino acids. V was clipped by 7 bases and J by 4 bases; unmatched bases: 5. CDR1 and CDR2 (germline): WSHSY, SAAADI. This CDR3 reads CASTRGLGYGYTF. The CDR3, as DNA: TGCGCCAGCACCAGGGGGCTGGGCTATGGCTACACCTTC.

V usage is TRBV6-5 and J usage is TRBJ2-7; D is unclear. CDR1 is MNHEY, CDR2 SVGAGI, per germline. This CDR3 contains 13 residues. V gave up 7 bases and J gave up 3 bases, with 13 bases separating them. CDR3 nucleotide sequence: TGTGCCAGCACCTCCCCATCGGGCTACGAGCAGTACTTC. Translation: CASTSPSGYEQYF.

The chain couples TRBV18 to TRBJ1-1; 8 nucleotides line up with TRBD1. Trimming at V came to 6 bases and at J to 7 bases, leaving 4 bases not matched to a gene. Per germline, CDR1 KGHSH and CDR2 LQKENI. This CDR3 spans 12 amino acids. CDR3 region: CASSLDRVEAFF. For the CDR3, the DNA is TGTGCCAGCTCCCTGGACAGGGTTGAAGCTTTCTTT.

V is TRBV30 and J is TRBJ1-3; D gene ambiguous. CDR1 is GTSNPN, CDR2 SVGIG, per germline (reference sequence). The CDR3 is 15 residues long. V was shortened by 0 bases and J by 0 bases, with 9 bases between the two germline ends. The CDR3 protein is CAWSVGRTSGNTIYF. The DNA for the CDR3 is TGTGCCTGGAGTGTAGGCAGGACCTCTGGAAACACCATATATTTT.

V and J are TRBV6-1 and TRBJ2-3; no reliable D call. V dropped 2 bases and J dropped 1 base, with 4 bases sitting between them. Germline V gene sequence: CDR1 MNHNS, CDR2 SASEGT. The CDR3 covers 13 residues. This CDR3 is CASSERRTDTQYF. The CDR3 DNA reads TGTGCCAGCAGTGAACGACGCACAGATACGCAGTATTTT.

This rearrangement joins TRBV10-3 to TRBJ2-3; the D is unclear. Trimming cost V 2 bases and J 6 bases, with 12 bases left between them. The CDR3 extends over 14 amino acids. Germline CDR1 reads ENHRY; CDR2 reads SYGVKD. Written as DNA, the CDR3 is TGTGCCATCAGTGAGCCCCCGGGTCCGGATACGCAGTATTTT. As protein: CAISEPPGPDTQYF.

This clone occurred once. CDR3 in amino acids: CASSVADAVYGEAFF. DNA of the CDR3: TGTGCCAGCAGCGTAGCTGATGCGGTGTATGGTGAAGCTTTCTTT. The V call is TRBV9, the J call TRBJ1-1, with D uncertain. V shed 0 bases and J shed 7 bases, with 16 bases lying between them. CDR1 is SGDLS, CDR2 YYNGEE, per germline. The CDR3 sequence is 15 residues long.

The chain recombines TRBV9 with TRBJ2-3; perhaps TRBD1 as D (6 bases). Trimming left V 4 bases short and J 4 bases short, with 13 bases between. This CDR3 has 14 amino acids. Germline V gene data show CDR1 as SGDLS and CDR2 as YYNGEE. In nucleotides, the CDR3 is TGTGCCAGCAGCCAGGGGCTAGCCCCAGATACGCAGTATTTT. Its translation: CASSQGLAPDTQYF.

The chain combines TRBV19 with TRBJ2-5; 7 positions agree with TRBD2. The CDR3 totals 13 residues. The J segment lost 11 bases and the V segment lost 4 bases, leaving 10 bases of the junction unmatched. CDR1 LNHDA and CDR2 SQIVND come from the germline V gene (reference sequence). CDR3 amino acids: CASSNSKAGPQYF. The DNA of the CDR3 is TGTGCCAGTAGTAACTCTAAAGCGGGACCTCAGTACTTC.

CDR3 DNA sequence: TGTGCCAGCAGCCAGGGGACAGGCCTAGGGACAGATACGCAGTATTTT. It translates to CASSQGTGLGTDTQYF. V is TRBV11-3 and J is TRBJ2-3; TRBD1 matches 8 bases. Germline lookup yields CDR1 SGHNT and CDR2 YENEEA. V dropped 5 bases and J dropped 3; count of bases not matched to a gene: 10. The length of the CDR3 is 16 residues.

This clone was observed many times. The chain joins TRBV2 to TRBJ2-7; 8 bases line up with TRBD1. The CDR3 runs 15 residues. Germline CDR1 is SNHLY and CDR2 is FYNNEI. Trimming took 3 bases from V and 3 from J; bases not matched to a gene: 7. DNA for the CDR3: TGTGCCAGCAGTGATGAAGGACAGGGTCTCTACGAGCAGTACTTC. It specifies CASSDEGQGLYEQYF. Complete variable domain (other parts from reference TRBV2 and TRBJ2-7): EPEVTQTPSHQVTQMGQEVILRCVPISNHLYFYWYRQILGQKVEFLVSFYNNEISEKSEIFDDQFSVERPDGSNFTLKIRSTKLEDSAMYFCASSDEGQGLYEQYFGPGTRLTVT.

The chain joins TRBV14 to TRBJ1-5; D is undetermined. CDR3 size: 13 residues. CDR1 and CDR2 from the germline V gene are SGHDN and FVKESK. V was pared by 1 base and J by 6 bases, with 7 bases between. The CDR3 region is CASSQAPGQPQHF. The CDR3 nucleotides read TGTGCCAGCAGCCAAGCCCCCGGTCAGCCCCAGCATTTT.

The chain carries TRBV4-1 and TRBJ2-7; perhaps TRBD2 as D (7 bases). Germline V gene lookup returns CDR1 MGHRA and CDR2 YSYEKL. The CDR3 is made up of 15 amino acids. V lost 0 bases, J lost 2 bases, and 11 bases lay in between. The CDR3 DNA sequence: TGCGCCAGCAGCCAAGAGCCCGGGGGGCCCTACGAGCAGTACTTC. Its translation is CASSQEPGGPYEQYF.

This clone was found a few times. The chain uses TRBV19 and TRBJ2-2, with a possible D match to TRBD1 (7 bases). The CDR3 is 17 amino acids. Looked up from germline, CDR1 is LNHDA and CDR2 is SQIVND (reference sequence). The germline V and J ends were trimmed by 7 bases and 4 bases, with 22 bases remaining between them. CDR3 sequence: CASIPQGGRRGTGELFF. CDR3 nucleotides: TGTGCCAGTATCCCGCAGGGGGGCCGCCGCGGCACCGGGGAGCTGTTTTTT.